The table lists the clone carrying this T cell receptor (beta chain) with a count of one. The antigen is not known. The data derive from a study of T cell responses to AZD1222 COVID-19 vaccine. General study points: Clonal diversity may have been underestimated, and the donors were mostly white British, with more females than males. Seropositive status at baseline applied to only six AZD1222 recipients. Among vaccine-associated CD4 TCRs, coverage spanned spike, with dominance at 160-218 and 743-854. Unmutated regions of variants are reportedly targeted by nearly half of spike-specific TCRs.

Sequencing was performed with immunoSEQ multiplex PCR; in TCRdb, only in-frame clones are kept and a portion is missing. The sample lists tens of thousands of clones; more than 75% were seen once. CDR3 length equals 15 residues. The specimen comprised peripheral blood, sampled on day 0 of AZD1222 vaccination. This receptor was obtained from an adult in good health. The chain couples TRBV21-1 to TRBJ1-6. TRBV21-1 is noted as a pseudogene. The CDR3 sequence: CASSKEGREDHPLHF. The CDR3, as DNA: TGTGCCAGCAGCAAAGAGGGCAGAGAAGATCACCCCCTCCACTTT.